This record covers a single TCR beta chain. This sample stems from a study of CD8 T cells in Susac syndrome. Random hexamers primed reverse transcription of 0.5 to 1 ug RNA. The amplification used immunoSEQ multiplex PCR on TCR beta CDR3; it spanned 54 Vbeta and 13 Jbeta. TCRdb re-analysed the immunoSEQ multiplex PCR reads in MiXCR, keeping a single row per CDR3 protein. The table has some 130,000 distinct CDR3 sequences, 85% to 95% seen once. Susac syndrome patients met recently defined diagnostic criteria for definite or probable disease. V lost 7 bases, J lost 4 bases, and 22 bases lay in between. Germline assignment: CDR1 SQVTM and CDR2 ANQGSEA. There are 15 residues in the CDR3.

This TCR came from a human donor with Susac syndrome. The specimen was CD8+ T cells from PBMCs. This rearrangement joins TRBV29-1 to TRBJ2-5; D may be TRBD1 (6 bases). CDR3 sequence: CSAAAPDSWRETQYF. CDR3 nucleotides: TGCAGCGCCGCGGCCCCGGACAGTTGGAGAGAGACCCAGTACTTC.